Here is one T cell receptor beta chain with its context. Its specificity is not known. This sample was included in a study of blood T cells in healthy people across ages. At the level of the study: Using template switching, researchers captured about one barcoded beta molecule for each two T cells.

Study results and caveats: With naive T cell percentage, TCR beta diversity showed a strong correlation. The study regarded diversity estimates from one million T cells as underestimates.

V lost 3 bases to trimming and J lost 5 bases, with 8 bases between them. CDR1 SGHAT and CDR2 FQNNGV come from the germline V gene. CDR3 length equals 13 residues. Then a second PCR, running roughly 6 to 11 cycles, was carried out with a sample-barcoded 5' primer and a J-beta primer mix. TCRdb reprocessed the 5' RACE reads via MiXCR and lists one record per CDR3 protein. The sample has 700,000 or so distinct CDR3 sequences, 22% seen once. The chain joins TRBV11-2 to TRBJ2-1; D gene ambiguous. The sample taken for sequencing was blood. This clonotype originated in a man aged 65-85 years in good health. The CDR3 nucleotides read TGTGCCAGCAGCTTTTCCAGAAACAATGAGCAGTTCTTC. This codes for CASSFSRNNEQFF.